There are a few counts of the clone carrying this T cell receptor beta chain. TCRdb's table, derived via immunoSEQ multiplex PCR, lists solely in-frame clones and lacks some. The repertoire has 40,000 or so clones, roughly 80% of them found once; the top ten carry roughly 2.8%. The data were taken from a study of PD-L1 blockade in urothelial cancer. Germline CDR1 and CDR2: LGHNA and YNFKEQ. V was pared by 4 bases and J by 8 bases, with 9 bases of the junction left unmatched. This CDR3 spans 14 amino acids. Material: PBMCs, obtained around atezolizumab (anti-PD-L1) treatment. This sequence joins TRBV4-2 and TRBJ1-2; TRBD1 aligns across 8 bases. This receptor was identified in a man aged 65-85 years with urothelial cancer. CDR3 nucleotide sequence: TGTGCCAGCAGCCTTTCGCAGGGGGCAGGAGGCTACACCTTC. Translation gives CASSLSQGAGGYTF.